A selection of T cell receptor beta chains follows, all from one sample in a study of T cells in Graves' hyperthyroidism and ophthalmopathy. In TCRdb, the multiplex PCR reads were re-called with MiXCR into one record per CDR3 protein. The sample carries about 360,000 distinct CDR3 sequences, approximately 13% recorded once. The specimen sequenced was blood. These TCRs come from a woman between 18 and 29 years old with Graves' hyperthyroidism. CDR3s include the opening cysteine and the closing phenylalanine or tryptophan. The order of the fields is V gene, D gene, J gene, clone size, CDR3 protein, CDR3 DNA. A D gene is named only where the DNA matches it firmly. Part of the rows lack a size; the others show once, few, many or a class for expanded clones.

V gene: TRBV19
D gene: -
J gene: TRBJ1-3
clone size: few
CDR3 protein: CASSPTDSSGNTIYF
CDR3 DNA: TGTGCCAGTAGTCCTACCGACAGCTCTGGAAACACCATATATTTT

V gene: TRBV20-1
D gene: -
J gene: TRBJ2-2
clone size: many
CDR3 protein: CSAPNTGELFF
CDR3 DNA: TGCAGTGCTCCGAACACCGGGGAGCTGTTTTTT

V gene: TRBV9
D gene: -
J gene: TRBJ2-2
clone size: few
CDR3 protein: CASGAVGTGELFF
CDR3 DNA: TGTGCCAGCGGAGCCGTGGGCACCGGGGAGCTGTTTTTT

V gene: TRBV29-1
D gene: -
J gene: TRBJ2-3
clone size: few
CDR3 protein: CSVGKSGDTDTQYF
CDR3 DNA: TGCAGCGTTGGTAAGAGCGGAGACACAGATACGCAGTATTTT

V gene: TRBV27
D gene: -
J gene: TRBJ1-6
clone size: few
CDR3 protein: CASSLLRVDSPLHF
CDR3 DNA: TGTGCCAGCAGTTTATTACGGGTGGACTCACCCCTCCACTTT

V gene: TRBV25-1
D gene: -
J gene: TRBJ1-1
clone size: once
CDR3 protein: CASSRGGGKEAFF
CDR3 DNA: TGTGCCAGCTCGCGGGGAGGGGGAAAGGAAGCTTTCTTT

V gene: TRBV9
D gene: -
J gene: TRBJ2-2
clone size: -
CDR3 protein: CASSVRGSADTYTGELFF
CDR3 DNA: TGTGCCAGCAGCGTACGGGGGAGCGCGGACACATACACCGGGGAGCTGTTTTTT

V gene: TRBV4-1
D gene: -
J gene: TRBJ2-2
clone size: -
CDR3 protein: CASSPLMTGELFF
CDR3 DNA: TGCGCCAGCAGCCCCCTGATGACCGGGGAGCTGTTTTTT

V gene: TRBV2
D gene: TRBD2
J gene: TRBJ2-5
clone size: many
CDR3 protein: CASGDRGGQETQYF
CDR3 DNA: TGTGCCAGCGGGGATCGGGGGGGGCAAGAGACCCAGTACTTC

V gene: TRBV18
D gene: -
J gene: TRBJ1-2
clone size: -
CDR3 protein: CASHDRTRYGYTF
CDR3 DNA: TGTGCCAGCCACGACAGGACTCGCTATGGCTACACCTTC

V gene: TRBV28
D gene: TRBD1
J gene: TRBJ2-7
clone size: few
CDR3 protein: CASSPAGTGIVQYF
CDR3 DNA: TGTGCCAGCAGTCCAGCGGGGACAGGGATAGTGCAGTACTTC

V gene: TRBV4-1
D gene: TRBD2
J gene: TRBJ2-1
clone size: -
CDR3 protein: CASSQLAGAGNEQFF
CDR3 DNA: TGCGCCAGCAGCCAGCTAGCGGGAGCTGGTAATGAGCAGTTCTTC

V gene: TRBV5-1
D gene: TRBD1
J gene: TRBJ2-7
clone size: -
CDR3 protein: CASSLTPGTGGIEQYF
CDR3 DNA: TGCGCCAGCAGCTTAACCCCCGGGACAGGAGGCATCGAGCAGTACTTC

V gene: TRBV2
D gene: TRBD2
J gene: TRBJ2-3
clone size: many
CDR3 protein: CASKGGLDGTDTQYF
CDR3 DNA: TGTGCCAGCAAAGGGGGACTAGACGGCACAGATACGCAGTATTTT

V gene: TRBV7-8
D gene: TRBD2
J gene: TRBJ2-7
clone size: many
CDR3 protein: CASSLGLAGYEQYF
CDR3 DNA: TGTGCCAGCAGCTTGGGACTAGCAGGCTACGAGCAGTACTTC

V gene: TRBV9
D gene: -
J gene: TRBJ2-2
clone size: few
CDR3 protein: CASSASAKELFF
CDR3 DNA: TGTGCCAGCAGCGCCTCCGCCAAGGAGCTGTTTTTT

V gene: TRBV20-1
D gene: -
J gene: TRBJ2-1
clone size: few
CDR3 protein: CSAPDHNEQFF
CDR3 DNA: TGCAGTGCTCCCGACCACAATGAGCAGTTCTTC

V gene: TRBV20-1
D gene: -
J gene: TRBJ1-4
clone size: many
CDR3 protein: CSATIRGAREKLFF
CDR3 DNA: TGCAGTGCTACTATTAGGGGGGCAAGGGAAAAACTGTTTTTT

V gene: TRBV5-4
D gene: TRBD2
J gene: TRBJ2-3
clone size: few
CDR3 protein: CASSTGGTSGIVDTQYF
CDR3 DNA: TGTGCCAGCAGCACGGGGGGGACTAGCGGGATTGTAGATACGCAGTATTTT

V gene: TRBV4-1
D gene: TRBD2
J gene: TRBJ2-7
clone size: -
CDR3 protein: CASSQDSLAGLGEQYF
CDR3 DNA: TGCGCCAGCAGCCAAGATTCACTAGCGGGGCTCGGAGAGCAGTACTTC

V gene: TRBV13
D gene: TRBD2
J gene: TRBJ2-2
clone size: once
CDR3 protein: CASSLAGVAGVTGELFF
CDR3 DNA: TGTGCCAGCAGCCTCGCCGGGGTAGCGGGAGTTACCGGGGAGCTGTTTTTT

V gene: TRBV13
D gene: TRBD1
J gene: TRBJ1-6
clone size: many
CDR3 protein: CASSLSGGSPLHF
CDR3 DNA: TGTGCCAGCAGCTTATCAGGGGGCTCACCCCTCCACTTT

V gene: TRBV5-1
D gene: -
J gene: TRBJ2-7
clone size: few
CDR3 protein: CATKQGYEQYF
CDR3 DNA: TGCGCCACCAAACAGGGATACGAGCAGTACTTC

V gene: TRBV12-3/TRBV12-4
D gene: -
J gene: TRBJ2-7
clone size: many
CDR3 protein: CASSFLNEQYF
CDR3 DNA: TGTGCCAGCAGTTTCCTTAACGAGCAGTACTTC